These 14 T cell receptor beta chains were all obtained from the same sample, sequenced in a study of cytomegalovirus exposure and HLA in healthy donors. The PCR was carried out with 60 Vbeta primers and 13 Jbeta primers. Sequencing used immunoSEQ multiplex PCR; TCRdb keeps in-frame clones, though not all of them. Altogether roughly 89,000 clones are present, over 60% being singletons, with the ten largest covering 20% to 25%. The sample was PBMCs. Receptors originate from a woman in her forties or fifties in good health and CMV-seropositive.

V gene TRBV12-2 combines with J gene TRBJ1-6; TRBD1, the D gene given by the table, was not confirmed from the DNA. TRBV12-2 is classified as a pseudogene. The CDR3 consists of 20 residues. CDR3: CASRTNAQGKEKYGNSPLHF. In DNA, the CDR3 is TGTGCAAGTCGCACTAACGCGCAGGGGAAGGAAAAATATGGGAATTCACCCCTCCACTTT.

The J gene is TRBJ2-3, the V gene TRBV5-1, with D perhaps matching TRBD2 (6 bases). The V end was cut by 3 bases, the J end by 4 bases, with 12 bases between. The CDR3 contains 14 residues. Germline CDR1 SGHRS, CDR2 YFSETQ. CDR3 in amino acids: CASSSGGGPDTQYF. The CDR3 DNA follows: TGCGCCAGCAGCTCCGGGGGAGGCCCAGATACGCAGTATTTT.

The V gene is TRBV5-4, the J gene TRBJ1-2, with 8 bases that match TRBD1. Germline loops: CDR1 SGHNT, CDR2 YYREEE (reference sequence). V was clipped by 0 bases and J by 7 bases; unmatched bases: 8. The CDR3 has 15 amino acids. The CDR3 loop reads CASSLGPGGKGGYTF. The CDR3, as DNA: TGTGCCAGCAGCTTGGGTCCAGGGGGCAAAGGTGGCTACACCTTC. Combining the CDR3 with reference TRBV5-4 and TRBJ1-2 gives the whole variable domain ETGVTQSPTHLIKTRGQQVTLRCSSQSGHNTVSWYQQALGQGPQFIFQYYREEENGRGNFPPRFSGLQFPNYSSELNVNALELDDSALYLCASSLGPGGKGGYTFGSGTRLTVV.

The chain recombines TRBV9 with TRBJ2-2; TRBD1 matches 7 bases. This CDR3 is 17 amino acids long. J gave up 3 bases and V 0 bases, and 8 bases lay outside the gene matches. Per the germline V gene, CDR1 is SGDLS and CDR2 is YYNGEE. CDR3 loop: CASSVATGVVDTGELFF. CDR3 nucleotides: TGTGCCAGCAGCGTAGCTACAGGGGTAGTTGACACCGGGGAGCTGTTTTTT.

The chain combines TRBV2 with TRBJ1-6; 7 nucleotides line up with TRBD1. V dropped 7 bases and J dropped 13; count of bases not matched to a gene: 16. Germline V gene sequence: CDR1 SNHLY, CDR2 FYNNEI. The CDR3 has 15 residues. DNA for the CDR3: TGTGCCAGCATTTTCGACAGGGCGCTCGTATGGCCCCTCCACTTT. Protein: CASIFDRALVWPLHF.

The chain links TRBV29-1 to TRBJ2-7; D is possibly TRBD2 (7 bases). The V end lost 3 bases, the J end lost 2 bases, and 11 bases lay between the germline ends. In germline, CDR1 is SQVTM, CDR2 ANQGSEA. The CDR3 runs to 13 residues. The CDR3 nucleotides read TGCAGCGTTGACGGCGGGGGCACCTACGAGCAGTACTTC. Its translation is CSVDGGGTYEQYF.

V and J are TRBV10-3 and TRBJ1-4; D is uncertain. This CDR3 is built from 14 residues. Trimming stripped 4 bases from V and 0 bases from J, with 6 bases between. CDR1 and CDR2 from the germline V gene are ENHRY and SYGVKD. The CDR3 DNA reads TGTGCCATCAGTGGAACTACAACTAATGAAAAACTGTTTTTT. Residues: CAISGTTTNEKLFF.

The CDR3 protein is CASSQELAGGTTDTQYF. Here the CDR3 DNA reads TGCGCCAGCAGCCAAGAACTAGCGGGGGGCACCACAGATACGCAGTATTTT. The rearrangement uses TRBV4-3 and TRBJ2-3, with 12 bases lining up with TRBD2. Germline loops: CDR1 LGHNA, CDR2 YSLEER. V lost 0 bases and J lost 2; bases outside the gene matches: 3. The CDR3 spans 17 residues.

This clone was found a few times. This rearrangement joins TRBV5-4 to TRBJ2-1, with 11 bases matching TRBD1. V lost 4 bases, J lost 6 bases, and 6 bases stayed unmatched. Germline loops: CDR1 SGHNT, CDR2 YYREEE (reference sequence). The CDR3 spans 15 residues. The DNA for the CDR3 is TGTGCCAGCAGCAGGGGACAGGGGGAAGGCAATGAGCAGTTCTTC. Its protein is CASSRGQGEGNEQFF.

The chain combines TRBV28 with TRBJ1-4, with 7 bases lining up with TRBD1. The CDR3 extends over 16 amino acids. The germline V gene has CDR1 MDHEN and CDR2 SYDVKM. V lost 5 bases, J lost 0 bases, and 6 bases stayed unmatched. The CDR3 spells CASSGDSRATNEKLFF. CDR3 sequence (DNA): TGTGCCAGCAGTGGGGACAGTAGAGCAACTAATGAAAAACTGTTTTTT.

The chain recombines TRBV19 with TRBJ2-1; 7 bases are shared with TRBD2. This CDR3 has 16 residues. CDR1 is LNHDA and CDR2 is SQIVND in the germline V gene (reference sequence). Losses at the gene ends were 1 base for V and 6 bases for J; bases not matched to a gene: 9. The CDR3 DNA sequence: TGTGCCAGTAGTATAGTTCTAAGCGGGGTGTTCAATGAGCAGTTCTTC. Protein product: CASSIVLSGVFNEQFF.

The V call is TRBV9, the J call TRBJ1-2; D call uncertain. Germline V CDR1 and CDR2: SGDLS, YYNGEE. V was trimmed by 3 bases and J by 3 bases, leaving 12 bases between them. There are 14 residues in the CDR3. The CDR3 sequence is CASSEGSGDYGYTF. CDR3 DNA sequence: TGTGCCAGCAGCGAAGGGTCCGGGGACTATGGCTACACCTTC.

This clone has only one observation. Relative to the germline gene, one junction end is altered; a read error may explain this. The V gene is TRBV28, the J gene TRBJ1-1; no reliable D call. Germline V lookup: CDR1 MDHEN, CDR2 SYDVKM. CDR3 size: 12 residues. The CDR3: CAGSSMNTEAFF. DNA of the CDR3: TGTGCCGGCAGTTCCATGAACACTGAAGCTTTCTTT.

The chain carries TRBV25-1 and TRBJ1-2; 7 positions agree with TRBD1. Germline values: CDR1 MGHDK, CDR2 SYGVNS. CDR3 size: 14 residues. V gave up 2 bases and J gave up 4 bases; unmatched junction bases: 4. The CDR3 DNA is TGTGCCAGCAGTGAAGGACAGGCTCCCTATGGCTACACCTTC. Translated: CASSEGQAPYGYTF.